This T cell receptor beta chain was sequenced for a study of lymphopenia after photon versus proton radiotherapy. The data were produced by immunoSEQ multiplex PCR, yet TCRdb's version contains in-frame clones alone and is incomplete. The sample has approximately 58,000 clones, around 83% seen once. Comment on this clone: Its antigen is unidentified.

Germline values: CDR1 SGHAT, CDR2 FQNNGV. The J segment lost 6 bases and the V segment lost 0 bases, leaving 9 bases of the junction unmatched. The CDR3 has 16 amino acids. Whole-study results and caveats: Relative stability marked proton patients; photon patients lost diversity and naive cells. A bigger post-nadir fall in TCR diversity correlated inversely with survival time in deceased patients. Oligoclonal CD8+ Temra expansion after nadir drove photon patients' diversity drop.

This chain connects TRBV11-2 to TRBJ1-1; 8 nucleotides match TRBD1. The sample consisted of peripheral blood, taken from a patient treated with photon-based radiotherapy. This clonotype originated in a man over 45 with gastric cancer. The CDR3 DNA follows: TGTGCCAGCAGCTTAGATAGGGCAGGGGGCTTAGCTGAAGCTTTCTTT. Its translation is CASSLDRAGGLAEAFF.